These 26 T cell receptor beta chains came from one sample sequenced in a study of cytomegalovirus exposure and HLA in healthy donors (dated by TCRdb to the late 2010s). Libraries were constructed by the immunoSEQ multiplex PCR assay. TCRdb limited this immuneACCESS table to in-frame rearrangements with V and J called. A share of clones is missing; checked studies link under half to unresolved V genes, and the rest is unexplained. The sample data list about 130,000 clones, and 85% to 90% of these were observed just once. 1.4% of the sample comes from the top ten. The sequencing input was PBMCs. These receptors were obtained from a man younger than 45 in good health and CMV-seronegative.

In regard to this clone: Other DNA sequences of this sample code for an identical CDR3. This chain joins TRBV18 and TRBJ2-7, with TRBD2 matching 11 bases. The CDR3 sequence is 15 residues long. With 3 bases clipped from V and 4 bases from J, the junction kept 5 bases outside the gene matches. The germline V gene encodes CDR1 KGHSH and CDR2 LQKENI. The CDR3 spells CASSPGTSGSYEQYF. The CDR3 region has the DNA TGTGCCAGCTCACCGGGGACTAGCGGATCTTACGAGCAGTACTTC.

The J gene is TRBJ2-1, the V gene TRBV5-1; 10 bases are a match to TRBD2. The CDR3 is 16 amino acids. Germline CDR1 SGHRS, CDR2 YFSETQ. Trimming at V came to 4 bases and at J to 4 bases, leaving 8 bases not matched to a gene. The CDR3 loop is CASSLSAGGTYNEQFF. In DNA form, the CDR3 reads TGCGCCAGCAGCCTATCAGCGGGAGGGACATACAATGAGCAGTTCTTC.

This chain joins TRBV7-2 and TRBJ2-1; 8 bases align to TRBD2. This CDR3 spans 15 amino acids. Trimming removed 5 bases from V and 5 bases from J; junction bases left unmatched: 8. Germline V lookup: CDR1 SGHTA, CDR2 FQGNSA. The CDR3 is CASSQSGRGHNEQFF. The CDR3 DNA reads TGTGCCAGCAGCCAAAGCGGGAGAGGCCACAATGAGCAGTTCTTC. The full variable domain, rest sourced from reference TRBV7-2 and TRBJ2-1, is GAGVSQSPSNKVTEKGKDVELRCDPISGHTALYWYRQSLGQGLEFLIYFQGNSAPDKSGLPSDRFSAERTGGSVSTLTIQRTQQEDSAVYLCASSQSGRGHNEQFFGPGTRLTVL.

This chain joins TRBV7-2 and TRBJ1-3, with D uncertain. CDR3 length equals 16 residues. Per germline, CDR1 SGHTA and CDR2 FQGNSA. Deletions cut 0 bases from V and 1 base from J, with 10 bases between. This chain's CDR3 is CASSLAGGRSGNTIYF. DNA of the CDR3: TGTGCCAGCAGCTTAGCCGGAGGGAGGTCTGGAAACACCATATATTTT.

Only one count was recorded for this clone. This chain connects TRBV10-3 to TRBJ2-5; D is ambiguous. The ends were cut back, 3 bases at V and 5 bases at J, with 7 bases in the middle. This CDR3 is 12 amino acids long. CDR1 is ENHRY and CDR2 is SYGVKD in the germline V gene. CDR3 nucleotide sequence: TGTGCCATCAGTGACCAGGTGGAGACCCAGTACTTC. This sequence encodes CAISDQVETQYF.

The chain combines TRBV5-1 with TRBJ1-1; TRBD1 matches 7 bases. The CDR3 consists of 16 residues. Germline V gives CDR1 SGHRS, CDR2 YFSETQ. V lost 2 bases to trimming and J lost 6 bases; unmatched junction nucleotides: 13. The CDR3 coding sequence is TGCGCCAGCAGCTTCCTTGAGACACAGGGGACCGCTGAAGCTTTCTTT. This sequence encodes CASSFLETQGTAEAFF.

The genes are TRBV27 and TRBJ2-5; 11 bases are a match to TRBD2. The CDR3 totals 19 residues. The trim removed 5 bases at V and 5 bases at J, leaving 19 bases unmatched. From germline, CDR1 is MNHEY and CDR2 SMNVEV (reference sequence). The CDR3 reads CASSPRAAGLAAQRETQYF. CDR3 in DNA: TGTGCCAGCAGTCCCCGGGCGGCGGGACTAGCGGCTCAGAGGGAGACCCAGTACTTC.

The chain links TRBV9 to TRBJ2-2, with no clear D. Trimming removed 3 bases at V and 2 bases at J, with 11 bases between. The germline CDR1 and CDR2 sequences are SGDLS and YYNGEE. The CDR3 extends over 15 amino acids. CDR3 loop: CASSDSPSNTGELFF. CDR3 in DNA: TGTGCCAGCAGCGACAGCCCCTCAAACACCGGGGAGCTGTTTTTT.

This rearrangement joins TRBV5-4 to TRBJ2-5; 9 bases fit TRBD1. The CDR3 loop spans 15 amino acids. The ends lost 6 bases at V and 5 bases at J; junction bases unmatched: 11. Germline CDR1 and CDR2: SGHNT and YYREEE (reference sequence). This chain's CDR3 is CASKYRQGVTETQYF. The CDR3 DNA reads TGTGCCAGCAAATATCGACAGGGGGTGACGGAGACCCAGTACTTC. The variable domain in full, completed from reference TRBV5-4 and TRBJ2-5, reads ETGVTQSPTHLIKTRGQQVTLRCSSQSGHNTVSWYQQALGQGPQFIFQYYREEENGRGNFPPRFSGLQFPNYSSELNVNALELDDSALYLCASKYRQGVTETQYFGPGTRLLVL.

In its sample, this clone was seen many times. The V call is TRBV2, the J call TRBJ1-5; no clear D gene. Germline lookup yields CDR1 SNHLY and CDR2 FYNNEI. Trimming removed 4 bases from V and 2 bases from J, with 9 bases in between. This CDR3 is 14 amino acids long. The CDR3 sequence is CASSAQLGNQPQHF. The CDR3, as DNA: TGTGCCAGCAGTGCCCAGTTGGGCAATCAGCCCCAGCATTTT.

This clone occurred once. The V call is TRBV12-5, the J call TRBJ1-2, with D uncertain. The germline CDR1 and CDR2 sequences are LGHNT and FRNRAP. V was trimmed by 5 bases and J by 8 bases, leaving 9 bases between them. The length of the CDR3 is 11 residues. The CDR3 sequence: CASGTPRGYTF. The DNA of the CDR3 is TGTGCTAGTGGTACCCCCCGGGGCTACACCTTC.

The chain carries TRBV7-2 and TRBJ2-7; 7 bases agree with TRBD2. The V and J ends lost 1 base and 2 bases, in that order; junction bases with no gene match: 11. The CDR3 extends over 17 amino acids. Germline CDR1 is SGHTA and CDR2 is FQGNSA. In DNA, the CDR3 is TGTGCCAGCAGCTTAGTCTGGTTGGCTAGCGGTACCTACGAGCAGTACTTC. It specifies CASSLVWLASGTYEQYF.

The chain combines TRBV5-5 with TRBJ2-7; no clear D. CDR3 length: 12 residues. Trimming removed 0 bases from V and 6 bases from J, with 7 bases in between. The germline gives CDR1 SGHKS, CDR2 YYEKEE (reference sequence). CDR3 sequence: CASSLGQSEQYF. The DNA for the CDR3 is TGTGCCAGCAGCTTGGGGCAGTCCGAGCAGTACTTC.

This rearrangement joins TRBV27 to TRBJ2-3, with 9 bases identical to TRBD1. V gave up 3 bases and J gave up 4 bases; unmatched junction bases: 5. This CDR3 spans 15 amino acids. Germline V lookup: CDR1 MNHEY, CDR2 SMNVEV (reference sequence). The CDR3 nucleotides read TGTGCCAGCAGTTTGGGGGACAGGGTGGCAGATACGCAGTATTTT. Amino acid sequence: CASSLGDRVADTQYF.

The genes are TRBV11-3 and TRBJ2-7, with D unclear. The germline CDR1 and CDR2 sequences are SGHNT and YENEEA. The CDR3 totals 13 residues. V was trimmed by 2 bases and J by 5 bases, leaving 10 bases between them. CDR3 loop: CASSLNSHHEQYF. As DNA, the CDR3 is TGTGCCAGCAGCTTAAATAGCCACCACGAGCAGTACTTC.

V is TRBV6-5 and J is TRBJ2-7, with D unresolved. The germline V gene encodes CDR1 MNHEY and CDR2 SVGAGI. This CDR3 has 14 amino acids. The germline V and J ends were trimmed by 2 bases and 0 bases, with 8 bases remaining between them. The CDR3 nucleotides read TGTGCCAGCAGTTACACAGAAAACTCCTACGAGCAGTACTTC. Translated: CASSYTENSYEQYF.

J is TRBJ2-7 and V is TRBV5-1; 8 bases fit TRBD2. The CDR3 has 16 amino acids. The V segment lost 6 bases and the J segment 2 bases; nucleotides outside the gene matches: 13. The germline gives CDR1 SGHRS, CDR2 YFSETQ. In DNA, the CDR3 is TGCGCCAGCACCGCCACCCCGGGACTAGGGGCCTACGAGCAGTACTTC. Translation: CASTATPGLGAYEQYF.

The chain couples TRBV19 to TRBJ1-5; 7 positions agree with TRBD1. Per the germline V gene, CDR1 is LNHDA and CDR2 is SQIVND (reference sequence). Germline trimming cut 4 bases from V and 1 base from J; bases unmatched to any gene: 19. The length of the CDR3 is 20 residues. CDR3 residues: CASSSQDRVGFPWSNQPQHF. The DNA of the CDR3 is TGTGCCAGTAGTAGCCAAGACAGGGTGGGTTTTCCTTGGAGCAATCAGCCCCAGCATTTT.

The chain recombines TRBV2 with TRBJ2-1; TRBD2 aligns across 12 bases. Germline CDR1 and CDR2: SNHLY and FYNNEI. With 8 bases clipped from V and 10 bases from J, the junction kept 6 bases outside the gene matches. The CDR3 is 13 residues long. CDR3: CASRLAGGEEQFF. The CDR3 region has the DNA TGTGCCAGCCGGCTAGCGGGAGGGGAGGAGCAGTTCTTC.

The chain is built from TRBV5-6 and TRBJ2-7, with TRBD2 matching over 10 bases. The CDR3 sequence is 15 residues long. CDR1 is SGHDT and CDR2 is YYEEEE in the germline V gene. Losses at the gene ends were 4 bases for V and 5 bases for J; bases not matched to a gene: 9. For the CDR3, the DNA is TGTGCCAGCAGCGCGGAGATAGCGGGAGGCGACGAGCAGTACTTC. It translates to CASSAEIAGGDEQYF. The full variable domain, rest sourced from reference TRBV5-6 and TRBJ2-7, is DAGVTQSPTHLIKTRGQQVTLRCSPKSGHDTVSWYQQALGQGPQFIFQYYEEEERQRGNFPDRFSGHQFPNYSSELNVNALLLGDSALYLCASSAEIAGGDEQYFGPGTRLTVT.

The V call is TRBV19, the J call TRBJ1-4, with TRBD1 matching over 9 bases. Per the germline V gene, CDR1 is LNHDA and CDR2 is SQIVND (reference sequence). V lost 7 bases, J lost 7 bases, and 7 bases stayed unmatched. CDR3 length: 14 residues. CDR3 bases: TGTGCCAGTACCAATCCGGGACAGGGTGAAAAACTGTTTTTT. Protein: CASTNPGQGEKLFF. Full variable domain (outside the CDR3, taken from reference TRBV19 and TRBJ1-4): DGGITQSPKYLFRKEGQNVTLSCEQNLNHDAMYWYRQDPGQGLRLIYYSQIVNDFQKGDIAEGYSVSREKKESFPLTVTSAQKNPTAFYLCASTNPGQGEKLFFGSGTQLSVL.

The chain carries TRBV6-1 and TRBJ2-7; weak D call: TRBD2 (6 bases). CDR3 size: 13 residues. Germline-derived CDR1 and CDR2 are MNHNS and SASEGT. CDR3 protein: CAVDRDSFYEQYF. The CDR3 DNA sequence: TGTGCAGTCGACCGGGACTCCTTCTACGAGCAGTACTTC.

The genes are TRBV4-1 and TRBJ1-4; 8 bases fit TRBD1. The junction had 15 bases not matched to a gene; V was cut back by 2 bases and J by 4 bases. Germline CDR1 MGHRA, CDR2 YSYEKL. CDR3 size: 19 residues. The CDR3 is CASSQWKEPGTGYNEKLFF. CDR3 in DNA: TGCGCCAGCAGCCAATGGAAGGAACCGGGGACAGGATATAATGAAAAACTGTTTTTT.

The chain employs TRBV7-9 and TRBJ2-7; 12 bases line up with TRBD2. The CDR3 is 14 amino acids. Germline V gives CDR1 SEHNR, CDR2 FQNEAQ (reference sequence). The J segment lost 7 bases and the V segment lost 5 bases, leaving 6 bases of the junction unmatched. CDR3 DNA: TGTGCCAGCAGCCCTTTAGGACTAGCGGGAGAGCAGTACTTC. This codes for CASSPLGLAGEQYF.

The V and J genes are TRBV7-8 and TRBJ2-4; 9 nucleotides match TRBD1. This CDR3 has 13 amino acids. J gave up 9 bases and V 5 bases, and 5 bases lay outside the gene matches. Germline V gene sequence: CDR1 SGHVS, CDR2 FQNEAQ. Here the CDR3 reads CASSPDRGGIQYF. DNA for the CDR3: TGTGCCAGCAGCCCCGACAGGGGGGGCATTCAGTACTTC.

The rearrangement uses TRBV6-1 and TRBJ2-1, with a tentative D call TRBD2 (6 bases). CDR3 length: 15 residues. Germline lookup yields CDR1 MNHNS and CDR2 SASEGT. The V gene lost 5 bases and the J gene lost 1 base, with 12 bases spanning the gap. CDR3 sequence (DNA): TGTGCCAGCAGTTTCAGGGAGGCATCCTACAATGAGCAGTTCTTC. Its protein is CASSFREASYNEQFF.